This TCR beta chain was identified in a study of cytomegalovirus exposure and HLA in healthy donors (dated by TCRdb to about 2017). Describing the broader study: In an earlier analysis of 550 to 750 of the donors, less than 350 Gb of sequence data and 90 million to 130 million unique TCR beta sequences from 180 million or so T cells were reported. Around 330 gigabases of sequencing data and approximately 91 million unique TCR sequences made up an early release that covered several hundred HLA-typed donors. Among the roughly 430 genotyped donors, around 81% belonged to the genetic ancestry cluster associated with self-reported Caucasian donors. The study aimed to test whether cataloging public T cell receptors could reveal signatures of past pathogen exposure. Using immunosequencing, the study profiled T cell repertoires from fewer than 850 subjects and related those repertoires to cytomegalovirus serostatus. Along with the roughly 700-subject first cohort, a separate validation cohort of 120 different subjects was used. To predict cytomegalovirus infection status, the study combined high-throughput TCR immunosequencing, statistical association of individual TCRs with disease status, and machine learning. To study patterns of TCR occurrence, a later analysis re-analyzed previously published TCR beta repertoires from under 750 donors and added high-resolution HLA genotyping. Rather than drawing on any new phenotypic data, the later analysis identified candidate immune exposures from TCR beta sequences and the way those sequences occurred across donors. An earlier analysis of fewer than 700 of the donors applied high-throughput TCR beta sequencing to assess whether each TCR beta V gene segment acted as functional or pseudogenic. Donor age, sex, ethnicity and CMV serostatus were compiled alongside the repertoire data. Genome-wide SNP genotypes for about 65% of the 666 donors were used in a later genetic analysis, which treated that subset as a discovery cohort. Every discovery cohort repertoire had been produced on one sequencing platform. HLA typing covered class I and class II loci at four-digit resolution. The number of typed donors differed by locus: 629-630 for A, B, C, DRB1 and DQB1; some 500 for DQA1; around 580 for DPA1; and around 470 for DPB1. Because of strong linkage in the cohort, four or five DR-DQ haplotypes were treated as single units for association and clustering. On average, roughly 240,000 unique TCR beta nucleotide sequences were sequenced per donor among roughly 430 genotyped donors of the cohort, with 15% to 20% of those sequences being non-productive. What the research found in general, with its limitations: It was suggested by the authors that the approach could potentially be generalized to other disease states and immunological phenotypes. Approximately 16 rarely observed V segments, including chromosome 9 orphons, were excluded from the earlier analysis of 550 to 700 of the donors because counts were too low. In an earlier analysis of several hundred of the donors, most TCR beta V segments were observed in productive rearrangements about 87% or about 30% of the time, broadly matching IMGT annotations. The study listed 150 to 200 TCR beta chains as associated with cytomegalovirus. Roughly uniform sequencing depth across donors was assumed in presence/absence analyses, although this assumption may not hold. Because the 87-base-pair reads could not distinguish some IMGT-functional V segments, including TRBV6-2 and TRBV6-3, those segments were excluded. In vitro tests confirmed that a few of the cytomegalovirus-associated TCR beta chains recognize cytomegalovirus antigens. Linkage disequilibrium might explain the correlated functional status among segregating V segments, but an unknown experimental factor could not be excluded. A cluster of highly shared sequence variants was judged likely to represent a technical artifact of the sequencing pipeline. According to a later analysis, TCR association rates differed among HLA loci, with DRB1 alleles showing the most associated TCRs and HLA-C alleles showing the fewest. In a later genetic analysis, a missense DCLRE1C variant was associated with V-gene and J-gene trimming of TCR beta chains, and the association was replicated in an independent cohort. While some public TCRs were present in many individuals, most TCR sequences turned up only very rarely across donors. According to a later genetic analysis, donors in an Asian-associated ancestry cluster had fewer N-insertions in productive TCRs than the approximately 670-donor mean. The classifier was reported to diagnose cytomegalovirus status with high specificity and sensitivity in both the original cohort and the validation cohort. At a false discovery rate of 0.05, a later analysis linked approximately 18,000 TCR beta sequences to specific HLA alleles. A further reported finding was that TCR beta sequences accurately predicted the HLA-A and HLA-B alleles for most subjects in the first cohort. In a later analysis, most CMV-associated TCR beta chains were found to appear HLA-restricted, with HLA associations seemingly driven largely by CMV exposure. Assigning TCR associations to individual alleles was difficult when HLA alleles, especially DR and DQ, strongly co-occurred. In a later analysis, HLA-associated TCR beta chains were found to be more clonally expanded and to have lower generation probabilities than equally common non-associated chains. Because HLA typing was missing for some donors at each locus, association tests included only the typed subset. For the cohort, immune exposure information was limited to CMV serostatus. The cohort was sequenced for TCR beta chains only, and without alpha or paired-chain data the features that could be detected were limited. Several of the top co-occurrence clusters appeared to be linked to parvovirus B19, influenza, CMV and Epstein-Barr virus, according to a later analysis.

The germline V gene encodes CDR1 SGHRS and CDR2 YFSETQ. Counted from cysteine to phenylalanine, this CDR3 has 17 amino acids. CDR3 DNA only is kept here, 51 bases in frame from base 1. V and J are trimmed by 4 bases and 5 bases, and the gene matches miss 8 bases of the junction. Libraries were prepared through the immunoSEQ multiplex PCR assay. For the multiplex PCR, a mixture combining 60 forward primers for TCR Vbeta segments and 13 reverse primers for TCR Jbeta segments was used. Amplification of the CDR3 region of rearranged TCR beta genes was performed with a multiplex PCR assay on genomic DNA. On the Illumina HiSeq System, the amplified TCR beta libraries were sequenced as 87-base-pair reads. Concerning the study's data processing: In a later analysis, 70 million to 95 million unique TCR beta chains were counted across the 500 to 850 repertoires, and about 10 million of these chains were shared by at least two donors. A nearest-neighbor algorithm error-corrected the raw reads and collapsed the reads into unique sequences, merging closely related sequences to remove PCR and sequencing errors. V, D and J gene segments were assigned by aligning CDR3 sequences to IMGT reference sequences. For a sequence to be retained, a match of at least six nucleotides to both a V gene segment and a J gene segment was required. A rearrangement counted as productive if the CDR3 had no stop codons and remained in frame with V and J, and every other rearrangement counted as non-productive. CDR3 was defined according to IMGT convention as the region running from the second conserved V-encoded cysteine to the conserved J-encoded phenylalanine. Sequences without an unambiguous match to a single V gene segment were excluded from the earlier analysis of about 640 of the donors. In an earlier analysis of 587 of the donors, V segments were called functional above 56.7% productive rearrangements and were called segregating when the between-donor standard deviation exceeded 5%. A statistical classification framework was built for diagnosing cytomegalovirus status from the catalog of TCR beta chain sequences. A later analysis assigned V and J genes by comparing TCR nucleotide sequences with IMGT/GENE-DB human TR gene sequences. The TCRdist pipeline was used in a later analysis to assign CDR3 sequences and most-parsimonious VDJ recombination scenarios. In a later analysis, every TCR beta chain was defined by the combination of its CDR3 amino acid sequence and its V-gene family, and reads without a unique V-gene family were dropped. As a way to deal with suspected cross-contamination and a sequencing artifact, a later analysis dropped approximately 590 nucleotide sequences that were highly shared and had low generation probability. A later analysis calculated a clonal expansion index for each public chain from normalized within-repertoire ranks of inferred template counts. Generation probabilities in a later analysis came from a VDJ recombination model fitted to out-of-frame rearrangements, and those results were checked against IGoR. In a later analysis, hypergeometric tests were used to score TCR-TCR, TCR-HLA and TCR-CMV co-occurrence, with a repertoire-size bias correction applied to TCR pairs. False discovery rates were estimated in a later analysis by permuting HLA or CMV assignments 20 times. In a later analysis, co-occurring TCRs were grouped using DBSCAN, with TCRdist sequence similarity added in when clustering inside HLA-allele-positive subsets. Co-occurrence clustering excluded repertoires with fewer than 30,000 or more than 120,000 public chains, plus five with anomalous nucleotide sharing. This immuneACCESS table, as held by TCRdb, lists in-frame sequences with V and J called but not all clones. Of the missing ones, under half trace to an unresolved V gene in checked studies; the others have no known cause. V and J calls and clone size are as listed in that table; D and trimming were resolved from the DNA. For this sample the table gives 170,000 or so clones, of which roughly 78% were detected only once. The ten largest make up about 13% of the sample.

A few counts support this clone. The antigen it recognizes is unknown. Per-base qualities were not stored, and no clone one base away is much larger. In total, approximately 610 healthy bone marrow donors made up the cohort. At the time of sampling, all cohort members were nominally healthy, though unrecorded immune exposures were likely present. The donor tested CMV seropositive and was one of the 289 seropositive cohort members. A peripheral blood sample was collected from each donor, and TCR beta sequencing was performed on peripheral blood mononuclear cells. The Qiagen DNeasy Blood Extraction Kit was used to extract genomic DNA from the blood cell samples.

The source material was PBMCs. The receptor's source is a woman in her forties or fifties in good health and CMV-seropositive. In this chain, TRBV5-1 is recombined with TRBJ2-5, with 16 central nucleotides matching TRBD2. This receptor carries the CDR3 CASSRGTSGGAAETQYF. The DNA reads as follows: TGCGCCAGCAGCCGAGGGACTAGCGGGGGGGCCGCGGAGACCCAGTACTTC. This CDR3, with the reference TRBV5-1 and TRBJ2-5 proteins standing in past its ends, gives the full variable domain KAGVTQTPRYLIKTRGQQVTLSCSPISGHRSVSWYQQTPGQGLQFLFEYFSETQRNKGNFPGRFSGRQFSNSRSEMNVSTLELGDSALYLCASSRGTSGGAAETQYFGPGTRLLVL.